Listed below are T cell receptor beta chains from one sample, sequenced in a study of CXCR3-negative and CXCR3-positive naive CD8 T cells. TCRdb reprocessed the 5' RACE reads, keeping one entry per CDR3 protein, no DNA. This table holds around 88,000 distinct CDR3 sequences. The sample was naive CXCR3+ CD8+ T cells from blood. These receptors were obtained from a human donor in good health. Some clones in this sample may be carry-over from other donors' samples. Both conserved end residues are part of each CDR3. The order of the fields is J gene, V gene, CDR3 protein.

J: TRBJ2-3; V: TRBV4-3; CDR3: CASSQDRASSTDTQYF
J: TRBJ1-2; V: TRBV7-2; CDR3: CASREETGYYGYTF
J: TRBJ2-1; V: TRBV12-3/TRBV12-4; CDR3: CASTGAGNEQFF
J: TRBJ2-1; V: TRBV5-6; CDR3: CASSLTGGKYEQFF
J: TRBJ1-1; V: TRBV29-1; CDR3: CNVEVMIRGNTEAFF
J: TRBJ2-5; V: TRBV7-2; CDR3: CASSLLGWVQETQYF
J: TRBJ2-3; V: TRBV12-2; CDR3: CASRSGLATGSNTQYF
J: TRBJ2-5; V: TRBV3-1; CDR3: CASSRVRETQYF
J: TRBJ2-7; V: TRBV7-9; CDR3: CASSGGQGASYEQYF
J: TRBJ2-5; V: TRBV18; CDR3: CASSPVQETQYF
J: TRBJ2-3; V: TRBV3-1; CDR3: CASSQPGAGPSTDTQYF
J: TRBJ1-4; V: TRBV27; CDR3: CASSLTGKEKLFF
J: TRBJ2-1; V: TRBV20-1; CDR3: CSATEGGVDNEQFF
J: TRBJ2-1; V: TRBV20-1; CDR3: CSARGDYPGRPYNEPFF
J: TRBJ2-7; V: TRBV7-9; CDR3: CASSRLAGDSEQYF
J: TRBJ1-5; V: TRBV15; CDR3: CATSRATGQARVDNQPQHF